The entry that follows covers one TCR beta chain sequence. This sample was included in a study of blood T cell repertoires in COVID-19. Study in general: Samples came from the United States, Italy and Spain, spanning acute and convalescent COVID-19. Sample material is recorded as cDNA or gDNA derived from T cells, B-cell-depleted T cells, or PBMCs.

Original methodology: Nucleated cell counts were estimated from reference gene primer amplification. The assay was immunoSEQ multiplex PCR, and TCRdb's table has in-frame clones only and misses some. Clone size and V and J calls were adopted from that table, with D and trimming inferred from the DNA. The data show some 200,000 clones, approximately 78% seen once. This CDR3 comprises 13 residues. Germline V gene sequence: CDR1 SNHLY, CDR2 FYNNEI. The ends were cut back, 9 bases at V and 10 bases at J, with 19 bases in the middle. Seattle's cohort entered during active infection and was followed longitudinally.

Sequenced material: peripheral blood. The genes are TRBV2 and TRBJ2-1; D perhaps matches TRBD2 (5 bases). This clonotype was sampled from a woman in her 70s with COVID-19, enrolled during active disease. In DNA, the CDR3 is TGTGCCAGTTTAGCGACCTTTGAGTCCGAGCAGTTCTTC. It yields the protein CASLATFESEQFF. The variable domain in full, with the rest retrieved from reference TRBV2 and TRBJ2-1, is EPEVTQTPSHQVTQMGQEVILRCVPISNHLYFYWYRQILGQKVEFLVSFYNNEISEKSEIFDDQFSVERPDGSNFTLKIRSTKLEDSAMYFCASLATFESEQFFGPGTRLTVL.